The 30 T cell receptor beta chains presented below share a single source sample, sequenced in a study of Ad26.COV2.S vaccination and SARS-CoV-2 variants. The sample's treatment: roughly 19 received Ad26.COV2.S at low or high dose, single or two shots; about 5 received placebo; per-sample allocation not given. Day 63 after the first injection of vaccine or placebo was the sampling time. Sequencing was performed with immunoSEQ multiplex PCR; in TCRdb, only in-frame clones are kept and a portion is missing. In the table there are more than 300,000 clones, around four fifths of which are singletons. The material was peripheral blood, obtained in a trial of Ad26.COV2.S vaccine versus placebo. Receptors originate from a person between 18 and 59 years old who received the Ad26.COV2.S COVID-19 vaccine or a placebo.

The chain recombines TRBV7-2 with TRBJ2-7; 7 positions match TRBD2. In germline, CDR1 is SGHTA, CDR2 FQGNSA. The CDR3 extends over 16 amino acids. V lost 5 bases and J lost 1; bases outside the gene matches: 11. The CDR3 nucleotides read TGTGCCAGCAGCATAGTGGGGGGGGACGGGTCCTACGAGCAGTACTTC. It specifies CASSIVGGDGSYEQYF.

The J gene is TRBJ2-7, the V gene TRBV6-5, with D tentatively TRBD2 (5 bases). CDR3 size: 12 residues. Trimming shortened V by 6 bases and J by 0 bases, and 6 bases separated the two germline ends. Germline V gene data show CDR1 as MNHEY and CDR2 as SVGAGI. In DNA, the CDR3 is TGTGCCAGCAGCGAGGGCTCCTACGAGCAGTACTTC. Translated: CASSEGSYEQYF.

The chain carries TRBV27 and TRBJ2-3, with TRBD1 matching over 9 bases. V shed 6 bases, J shed 4 bases, and the junction held 11 bases outside the gene matches. This CDR3 has 16 residues. Germline V lookup: CDR1 MNHEY, CDR2 SMNVEV (reference sequence). CDR3 sequence reads: CASSRGMDRGPDTQYF. CDR3 bases: TGTGCCAGCAGCCGCGGCATGGACAGGGGCCCAGATACGCAGTATTTT.

On this clone itself: Other DNA sequences in this specimen translate into the identical CDR3. The J gene is TRBJ2-7, the V gene TRBV18, with 11 bases lining up with TRBD1. The CDR3 loop spans 14 amino acids. In germline, CDR1 is KGHSH, CDR2 LQKENI. Unmatched junction bases numbered 4, after V lost 6 bases and J lost 3 bases. The CDR3 DNA follows: TGTGCCAGCTCGCCCGGGACAGGGGGCTACGAGCAGTACTTC. Translating it yields CASSPGTGGYEQYF.

The chain uses TRBV29-1 and TRBJ2-7, with 7 bases aligning to TRBD1. V lost 4 bases and J lost 3; bases outside the gene matches: 6. The V gene's germline CDR1 is SQVTM and CDR2 ANQGSEA. This CDR3 comprises 13 residues. CDR3 DNA: TGCAGCGTTGGGACAGGACCGCTCTACGAGCAGTACTTC. It specifies CSVGTGPLYEQYF.

In this sample, this clone turned up a few times. The chain uses TRBV5-1 and TRBJ1-1, with D tentatively TRBD1 (5 bases). Trimming took off 5 bases at V and 2 bases at J, with 16 bases between the two ends. The germline V gene has CDR1 SGHRS and CDR2 YFSETQ. CDR3 length: 15 amino acids. Written as DNA, the CDR3 is TGCGCCAGCAGACCACACGGGGGAGGTAACACTGAAGCTTTCTTT. It yields the protein CASRPHGGGNTEAFF.

The rearrangement uses TRBV4-1 and TRBJ2-1; 14 positions agree with TRBD2. The germline CDR1 and CDR2 sequences are MGHRA and YSYEKL. The CDR3 length is 15 residues. With V trimmed by 6 bases and J by 5 bases, 3 bases remained unmatched. CDR3 region: CASRQGLAGDNEQFF. CDR3 DNA: TGCGCCAGCAGACAGGGACTAGCGGGGGACAATGAGCAGTTCTTC.

Concerning this clone: The junction departs from the called germline gene at one end, perhaps through a read error. V gene TRBV5-1 combines with J gene TRBJ2-5; weak D call: TRBD1 (6 bases). CDR3 length: 15 residues. Germline V lookup: CDR1 SGHRS, CDR2 YFSETQ. This chain's CDR3 is CASSLGDILLEAQYF. The CDR3 DNA is TGCGCCAGCAGTTTAGGGGACATCCTATTAGAGGCCCAGTACTTC.

The chain recombines TRBV6-1 with TRBJ2-3, with D tentatively TRBD2 (5 bases). The CDR3 totals 17 residues. V shed 4 bases and J shed 4 bases, with 21 bases lying between them. Germline lookup yields CDR1 MNHNS and CDR2 SASEGT. The CDR3 protein is CASSALDRGLGPDTQYF. The CDR3 DNA reads TGTGCCAGCAGTGCCCTGGACCGGGGATTGGGCCCAGATACGCAGTATTTT.

This chain joins TRBV6-1 and TRBJ2-2; D unresolved. V lost 0 bases and J 5 bases, leaving 4 bases between the germline ends. Germline V gene sequence: CDR1 MNHNS, CDR2 SASEGT. CDR3 length equals 13 residues. CDR3 nucleotide sequence: TGTGCCAGCAGTGAAGCGTCTACCGGGGAGCTGTTTTTT. Protein sequence: CASSEASTGELFF.

Remarks on this clone: Within the sample, other DNA sequences also encode this same CDR3. V and J are TRBV5-1 and TRBJ1-1; D unclear. Trimming shortened V by 4 bases and J by 3 bases, and 10 bases separated the two germline ends. Per germline, CDR1 SGHRS and CDR2 YFSETQ. The CDR3 totals 13 residues. The CDR3 nucleotides read TGCGCCAGCAGCCTCTTGTCGGACACTGAAGCTTTCTTT. Its translation: CASSLLSDTEAFF.

V is TRBV5-1 and J is TRBJ2-1; TRBD2 agrees at 7 bases. V dropped 0 bases and J dropped 4; count of bases not matched to a gene: 13. The germline gives CDR1 SGHRS, CDR2 YFSETQ. CDR3 size: 18 residues. The DNA of the CDR3 is TGCGCCAGCAGCTTGGGAATAAGGAGTAGCGGGCATTACAATGAGCAGTTCTTC. It codes for CASSLGIRSSGHYNEQFF. The full variable domain, its missing parts supplied by reference TRBV5-1 and TRBJ2-1, is KAGVTQTPRYLIKTRGQQVTLSCSPISGHRSVSWYQQTPGQGLQFLFEYFSETQRNKGNFPGRFSGRQFSNSRSEMNVSTLELGDSALYLCASSLGIRSSGHYNEQFFGPGTRLTVL.

CDR3 sequence (DNA): TGTGCCAGCAGTTCTAACCAGCCCCAGCATTTT. It codes for CASSSNQPQHF. This chain joins TRBV6-6 and TRBJ1-5; D ambiguous. CDR3 size: 11 residues. Trimming took 4 bases from V and 7 from J, leaving 5 bases between them. Per the germline V gene, CDR1 is MNHNY and CDR2 is SVGAGI (reference sequence).

The rearrangement links TRBV28 to TRBJ1-2, with D possibly matching TRBD1 (6 bases). CDR1 is MDHEN and CDR2 is SYDVKM in the germline V gene. The CDR3 sequence is 17 residues long. V was pared by 1 base and J by 4 bases, with 19 bases between. The CDR3 DNA is TGTGCCAGCAGTTTATCGGGGTGGGGCAGGGGTCCCTATGGCTACACCTTC. This translates into CASSLSGWGRGPYGYTF.

The V gene is TRBV5-1, the J gene TRBJ1-1; D is ambiguous. The germline V gene has CDR1 SGHRS and CDR2 YFSETQ. The CDR3 has 14 amino acids. V shed 4 bases and J shed 6 bases, with 16 bases lying between them. The CDR3 loop reads CASSLRAVDAEAFF. CDR3 nucleotides: TGCGCCAGCAGCCTAAGGGCCGTCGACGCTGAAGCTTTCTTT.

Only one count was recorded for this clone. The genes are TRBV5-1 and TRBJ1-2; a possible D gene is TRBD1 (5 bases). Between the trimmed V and J ends, which lost 1 base and 6 bases, there was a span of 16 bases. Germline CDR1 is SGHRS and CDR2 is YFSETQ. The CDR3 contains 15 residues. The CDR3 sequence: CASSLIPDSEHGYTF. CDR3 coding DNA: TGCGCCAGCAGCTTGATCCCCGACAGCGAGCATGGCTACACCTTC.

The chain links TRBV25-1 to TRBJ2-3; D not certain. Germline V lookup: CDR1 MGHDK, CDR2 SYGVNS. The CDR3 is 14 residues long. The V end was cut by 6 bases, the J end by 10 bases, with 20 bases between. The CDR3 is CASRPTRAEASQYF. Written as DNA, the CDR3 is TGTGCCAGCAGACCGACCCGCGCTGAGGCGTCGCAGTATTTT.

The chain recombines TRBV5-8 with TRBJ2-3; D ambiguous. The CDR3 is made up of 14 amino acids. Germline assignment: CDR1 SGHTS and CDR2 YDEGEE. Trimming cost V 0 bases and J 3 bases, with 8 bases left between them. The CDR3 region has the DNA TGTGCCAGCAGCTTGGGACATCTAACAGATACGCAGTATTTT. It translates to CASSLGHLTDTQYF.

This clone was seen a few times. The chain carries TRBV6-5 and TRBJ2-7, with 10 nucleotides matching TRBD1. Germline values: CDR1 MNHEY, CDR2 SVGAGI. This CDR3 is built from 16 residues. V lost 2 bases, J lost 5 bases, and 9 bases stayed unmatched. The CDR3 bases are TGTGCCAGCAGTTACATAGCCGGGACAGGGGTCAACGAGCAGTACTTC. It specifies CASSYIAGTGVNEQYF.

CDR3 DNA sequence: TGTGCCAGCAGCTTGGCGGGGACCAGGGATGAGCAGTTCTTC. Translating it yields CASSLAGTRDEQFF. V and J are TRBV5-5 and TRBJ2-1, with D perhaps being TRBD1 or TRBD2 (5 bases each). The CDR3 covers 14 residues. Trimming stripped 0 bases from V and 8 bases from J, with 12 bases between. Germline loops: CDR1 SGHKS, CDR2 YYEKEE (reference sequence).

The DNA of the CDR3 is TGTGCCAGGGTGGGTCTGGACTACGAGCAGTACTTC. This sequence encodes CARVGLDYEQYF. V gene TRBV19 combines with J gene TRBJ2-7; D is ambiguous. This CDR3 is 12 amino acids long. Germline V lookup: CDR1 LNHDA, CDR2 SQIVND (reference sequence). V lost 9 bases, J lost 3 bases, and 12 bases lay in between.

The chain employs TRBV28 and TRBJ2-7; weak D call: TRBD2 (5 bases). Trimming removed 9 bases at V and 2 bases at J, with 14 bases between. Germline V gene sequence: CDR1 MDHEN, CDR2 SYDVKM. The CDR3 sequence is 13 residues long. CDR3 bases: TGTGCCAGTCTAAGCTGGGAGCCCTACGAGCAGTACTTC. Translated, it gives CASLSWEPYEQYF.

The J gene is TRBJ2-7, the V gene TRBV5-1; D is uncertain. Germline CDR1 is SGHRS and CDR2 is YFSETQ. The CDR3 length is 18 residues. The germline V and J ends were trimmed by 0 bases and 4 bases, with 23 bases remaining between them. The CDR3 sequence is CASSLVSSFGAKGYEQYF. In DNA, the CDR3 is TGCGCCAGCAGCTTGGTCTCTTCCTTCGGCGCCAAGGGATACGAGCAGTACTTC.

The chain carries TRBV28 and TRBJ2-7; no clear D gene. V lost 3 bases and J 4 bases, leaving 7 bases between the germline ends. Germline loops: CDR1 MDHEN, CDR2 SYDVKM. CDR3 length equals 12 residues. The CDR3 region has the DNA TGTGCCAGCAGTTTGAAAAAGTACGAGCAGTACTTC. It encodes CASSLKKYEQYF.

The count of this clone is one. V is TRBV9 and J is TRBJ1-3; D is unresolved. Germline V gene lookup returns CDR1 SGDLS and CDR2 YYNGEE. The CDR3 runs to 15 residues. V was trimmed by 2 bases and J by 0 bases, leaving 9 bases between them. CDR3 sequence reads: CASSVSEISGNTIYF. The DNA of the CDR3 is TGTGCCAGCAGCGTCTCAGAAATCTCTGGAAACACCATATATTTT.

The sample holds many counts of this clone. The chain combines TRBV29-1 with TRBJ1-2; 7 bases are a match to TRBD1. Looked up from germline, CDR1 is SQVTM and CDR2 is ANQGSEA. Trimming at V came to 6 bases and at J to 4 bases, leaving 5 bases not matched to a gene. The CDR3 is 12 amino acids. CDR3: CSVNRDSYGYTF. The CDR3, as DNA: TGCAGCGTGAACCGGGACAGCTATGGCTACACCTTC. Full variable domain (outside the CDR3, taken from reference TRBV29-1 and TRBJ1-2): SAVISQKPSRDICQRGTSLTIQCQVDSQVTMMFWYRQQPGQSLTLIATANQGSEATYESGFVIDKFPISRPNLTFSTLTVSNMSPEDSSIYLCSVNRDSYGYTFGSGTRLTVV.

This clone was seen just once. This CDR3 reads CASSIQETQYF. CDR3 DNA sequence: TGTGCCAGCAGCATACAAGAGACCCAGTACTTC. The gene calls are TRBV7-9 and TRBJ2-5; D is uncertain. CDR1 is SEHNR and CDR2 is FQNEAQ in the germline V gene (reference sequence). V was pared by 5 bases and J by 2 bases, with 3 bases between. This CDR3 contains 11 residues.

The genes are TRBV4-1 and TRBJ2-3; D might be TRBD1 (5 bases). The germline V gene has CDR1 MGHRA and CDR2 YSYEKL. The CDR3 is 15 amino acids. The V end was cut by 1 base, the J end by 1 base, with 9 bases between. The CDR3 loop reads CASSQAGFGTDTQYF. The CDR3 DNA sequence: TGCGCCAGCAGCCAAGCAGGGTTCGGCACAGATACGCAGTATTTT.

V is TRBV9 and J is TRBJ2-1, with TRBD1 matching over 7 bases. The trim removed 4 bases at V and 8 bases at J, leaving 9 bases unmatched. The CDR3 is 14 residues long. Per the germline V gene, CDR1 is SGDLS and CDR2 is YYNGEE. CDR3 protein: CASSLGTVWDEQFF. The CDR3 region has the DNA TGTGCCAGCAGCTTGGGGACAGTCTGGGATGAGCAGTTCTTC.

This clone appeared a single time. The chain links TRBV4-1 to TRBJ2-5; 8 nucleotides match TRBD1. This CDR3 has 14 residues. The V segment lost 4 bases and the J segment 4 bases; nucleotides outside the gene matches: 5. The germline gives CDR1 MGHRA, CDR2 YSYEKL. The DNA for the CDR3 is TGCGCCAGCAGCCGCCGGGACAGGACAGAGACCCAGTACTTC. Translating it yields CASSRRDRTETQYF.